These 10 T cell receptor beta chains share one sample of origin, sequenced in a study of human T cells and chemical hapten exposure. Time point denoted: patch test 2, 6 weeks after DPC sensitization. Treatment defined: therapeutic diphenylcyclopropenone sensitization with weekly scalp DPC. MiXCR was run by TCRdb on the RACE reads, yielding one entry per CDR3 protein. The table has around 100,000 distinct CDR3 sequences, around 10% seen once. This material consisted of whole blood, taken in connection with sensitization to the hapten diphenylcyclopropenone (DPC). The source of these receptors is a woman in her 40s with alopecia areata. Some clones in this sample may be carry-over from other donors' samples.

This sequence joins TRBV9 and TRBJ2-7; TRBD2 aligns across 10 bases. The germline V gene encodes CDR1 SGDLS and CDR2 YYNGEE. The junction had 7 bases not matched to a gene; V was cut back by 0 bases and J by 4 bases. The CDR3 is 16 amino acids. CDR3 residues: CASSVGTSGAPYEQYF. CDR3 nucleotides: TGTGCCAGCAGCGTAGGGACTAGCGGAGCACCGTACGAGCAGTACTTC.

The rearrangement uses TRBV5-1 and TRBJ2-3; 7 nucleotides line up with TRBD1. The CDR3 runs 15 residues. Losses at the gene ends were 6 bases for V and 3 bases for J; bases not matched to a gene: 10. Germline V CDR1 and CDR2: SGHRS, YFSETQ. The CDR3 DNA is TGCGCCAGCACAGAAAACGCAGGGGGAACAGATACGCAGTATTTT. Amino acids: CASTENAGGTDTQYF.

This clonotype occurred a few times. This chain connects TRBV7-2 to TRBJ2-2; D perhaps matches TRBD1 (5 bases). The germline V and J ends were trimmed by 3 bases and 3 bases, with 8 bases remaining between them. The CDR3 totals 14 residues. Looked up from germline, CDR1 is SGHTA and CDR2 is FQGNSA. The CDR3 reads CASSFVRDTGELFF. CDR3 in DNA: TGTGCCAGCAGCTTCGTCAGGGACACCGGGGAGCTGTTTTTT.

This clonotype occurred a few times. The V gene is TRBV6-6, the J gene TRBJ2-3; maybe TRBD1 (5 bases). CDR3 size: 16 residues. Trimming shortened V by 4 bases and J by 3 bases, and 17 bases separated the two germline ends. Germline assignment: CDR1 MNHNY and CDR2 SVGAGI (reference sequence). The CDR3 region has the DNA TGTGCCAGCAGTTCCCGAGACAGCCGTGGGACAGATACGCAGTATTTT. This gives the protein CASSSRDSRGTDTQYF.

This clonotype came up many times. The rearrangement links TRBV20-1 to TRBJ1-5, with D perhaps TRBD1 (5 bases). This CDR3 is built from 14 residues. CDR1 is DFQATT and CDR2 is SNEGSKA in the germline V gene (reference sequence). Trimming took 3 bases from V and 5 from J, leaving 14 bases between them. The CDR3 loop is CSASEPGKDQPQHF. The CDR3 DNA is TGCAGTGCTAGTGAGCCAGGGAAGGATCAGCCCCAGCATTTT.

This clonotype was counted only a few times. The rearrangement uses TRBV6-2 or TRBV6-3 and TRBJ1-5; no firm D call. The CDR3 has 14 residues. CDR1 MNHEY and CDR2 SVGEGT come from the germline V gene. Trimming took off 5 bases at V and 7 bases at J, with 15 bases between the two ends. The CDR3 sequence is CASSPHPEGQPQHF. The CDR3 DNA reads TGTGCCAGCAGTCCACACCCGGAGGGCCAGCCCCAGCATTTT.

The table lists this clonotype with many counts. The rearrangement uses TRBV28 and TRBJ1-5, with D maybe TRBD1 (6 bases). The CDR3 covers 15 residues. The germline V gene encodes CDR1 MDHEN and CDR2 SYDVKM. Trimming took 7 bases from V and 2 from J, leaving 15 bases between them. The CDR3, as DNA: TGTGCCAGCACCCATGGGGGGGCTGGCAATCAGCCCCAGCATTTT. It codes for CASTHGGAGNQPQHF. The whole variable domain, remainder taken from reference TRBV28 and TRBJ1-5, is DVKVTQSSRYLVKRTGEKVFLECVQDMDHENMFWYRQDPGLGLRLIYFSYDVKMKEKGDIPEGYSVSREKKERFSLILESASTNQTSMYLCASTHGGAGNQPQHFGDGTRLSIL.

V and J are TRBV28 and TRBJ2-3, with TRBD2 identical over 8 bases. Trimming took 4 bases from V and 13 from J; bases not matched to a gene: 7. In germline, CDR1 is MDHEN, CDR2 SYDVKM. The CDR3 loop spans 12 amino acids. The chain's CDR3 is CASSSGPREEYF. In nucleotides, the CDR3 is TGTGCCAGCAGTTCGGGACCGCGGGAGGAGTATTTT.

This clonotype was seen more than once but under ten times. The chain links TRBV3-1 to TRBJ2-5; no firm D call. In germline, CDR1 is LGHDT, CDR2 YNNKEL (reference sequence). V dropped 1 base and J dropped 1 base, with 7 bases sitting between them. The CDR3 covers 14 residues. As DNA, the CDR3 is TGTGCCAGCAGCCAAGCGGTGGGCCAAGAGACCCAGTACTTC. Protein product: CASSQAVGQETQYF.

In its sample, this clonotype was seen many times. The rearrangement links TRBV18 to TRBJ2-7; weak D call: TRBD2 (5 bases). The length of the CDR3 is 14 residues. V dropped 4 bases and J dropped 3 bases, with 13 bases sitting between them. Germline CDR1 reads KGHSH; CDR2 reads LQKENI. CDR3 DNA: TGTGCCAGCTCACTGGGAGACAATAACTACGAGCAGTACTTC. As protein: CASSLGDNNYEQYF.